The 21 T cell receptor beta chains in this list originate from one sample, sequenced in a study of shared clonotypes between healthy human individuals. The method was immunoSEQ multiplex PCR; TCRdb's version includes in-frame clones alone and lacks a portion of them. The top ten clones hold roughly 1% of a sample with around 2,000,000 clones, about 95% of them seen once. Selected positively for CCR7 and CD45RO-negative, naive CD8 cells excluded terminally differentiated effector memory CD45RA+ cells. The sequencing sample was made of naive CD8+ T cells sorted from blood. The receptors were gathered from a man younger than 35 in good health.

This chain joins TRBV15 and TRBJ1-3; possibly TRBD1 for D (6 bases). The germline gives CDR1 LNHNV, CDR2 YYDKDF (reference sequence). V was shortened by 0 bases and J by 9 bases, with 15 bases between the two germline ends. The CDR3 is 15 residues long. In DNA form, the CDR3 reads TGTGCCACCAGCAGAGATCTGGGGGCTGGGGGCACCATATATTTT. This translates into CATSRDLGAGGTIYF.

The chain uses TRBV6-5 and TRBJ1-1; D might be TRBD1 (5 bases). Germline V gene lookup returns CDR1 MNHEY and CDR2 SVGAGI. CDR3 length equals 14 residues. Trimming stripped 1 base from V and 3 bases from J, with 9 bases between. DNA for the CDR3: TGTGCCAGCAGTTACTTAGGGACGGACACTGAAGCTTTCTTT. Translated: CASSYLGTDTEAFF.

The chain has TRBV2 and TRBJ2-2; 7 bases are shared with TRBD2. Germline CDR1 and CDR2: SNHLY and FYNNEI. V gave up 7 bases and J gave up 3 bases; unmatched junction bases: 11. The length of the CDR3 is 16 residues. In DNA, the CDR3 is TGTGCCAGCATTGGTGGGAGGGAGTACGACACCGGGGAGCTGTTTTTT. Its translation: CASIGGREYDTGELFF.

The chain joins TRBV4-3 to TRBJ2-1; no definite D call. CDR1 and CDR2 from the germline V gene are LGHNA and YSLEER. CDR3 length: 15 amino acids. V lost 1 base to trimming and J lost 3 bases, with 10 bases between them. The CDR3 DNA reads TGCGCCAGCAGCCAAGTTTTAGGCGGCTACAATGAGCAGTTCTTC. It is translated as CASSQVLGGYNEQFF.

Here the CDR3 reads CASSGQGDNSPLHF. In nucleotides, the CDR3 is TGTGCCAGCAGCGGACAGGGAGACAATTCACCCCTCCACTTT. The chain links TRBV9 to TRBJ1-6; 7 bases agree with TRBD1. After removal of 3 bases from V and 7 bases from J, the junction contained 4 bases not matched to a gene. CDR3 length equals 14 residues. Germline V gives CDR1 SGDLS, CDR2 YYNGEE.

The DNA for the CDR3 is TGCGCCAGCAGCCAAGAACAGGGGACTCATGGCTACACCTTC. Translation gives CASSQEQGTHGYTF. The chain recombines TRBV4-1 with TRBJ1-2; 7 nucleotides match TRBD1. There are 14 residues in the CDR3. After removal of 0 bases from V and 6 bases from J, the junction contained 4 bases not matched to a gene. In germline, CDR1 is MGHRA, CDR2 YSYEKL.

The rearrangement links TRBV27 to TRBJ1-5; D is uncertain. Germline V gene sequence: CDR1 MNHEY, CDR2 SMNVEV (reference sequence). The V and J ends lost 0 bases and 10 bases respectively, with 10 bases between them. The CDR3 length is 13 residues. As DNA, the CDR3 is TGTGCCAGCAGTTTATCTTGGGAGGCACCCCAGCATTTT. Its translation is CASSLSWEAPQHF.

V gene TRBV27 combines with J gene TRBJ2-7; 8 bases map to TRBD1. Germline CDR1 is MNHEY and CDR2 is SMNVEV (reference sequence). This CDR3 contains 14 residues. The V gene end was trimmed by 2 bases and the J gene end by 2 bases; junction bases not matched to a gene: 2. The CDR3 coding sequence is TGTGCCAGCAGTTTACAGGGGGCGGCCTACGAGCAGTACTTC. It is translated as CASSLQGAAYEQYF.

This clone showed up just a few times. The chain employs TRBV29-1 and TRBJ2-7, with 7 bases aligning to TRBD2. The CDR3 is 13 amino acids. CDR1 and CDR2 from the germline V gene are SQVTM and ANQGSEA. V shed 3 bases and J 3 bases; nucleotides not matched to a gene: 5. CDR3 nucleotide sequence: TGCAGCGTTGATGGGGGGGTAAACTACGAGCAGTACTTC. Protein product: CSVDGGVNYEQYF.

The chain has TRBV4-1 and TRBJ1-2; possible D gene TRBD1, 5 bases. Trimming stripped 0 bases from V and 0 bases from J, with 11 bases between. CDR3 length: 16 residues. Germline CDR1 is MGHRA and CDR2 is YSYEKL. The DNA of the CDR3 is TGCGCCAGCAGCCAAGAACGGTTGGACACTAACTATGGCTACACCTTC. This codes for CASSQERLDTNYGYTF.

The V and J genes are TRBV7-3 and TRBJ2-5; D not certain. Germline V gives CDR1 SGHTA, CDR2 FQGTGA. Trimming removed 2 bases at V and 0 bases at J, with 4 bases between. This CDR3 contains 13 residues. As DNA, the CDR3 is TGTGCCAGCAGCTTAGCGGACCAAGAGACCCAGTACTTC. Amino acid sequence: CASSLADQETQYF.

This chain's CDR3 is CASRGAVPSYEQYF. Written as DNA, the CDR3 is TGTGCCAGCAGAGGTGCGGTACCTTCCTACGAGCAGTACTTC. The chain links TRBV27 to TRBJ2-7; D gene ambiguous. This CDR3 region has 14 residues. Trimming pared 6 bases from V and 1 base from J, leaving 13 bases between. CDR1 is MNHEY, CDR2 SMNVEV, per germline (reference sequence).

The chain recombines TRBV29-1 with TRBJ2-3; perhaps TRBD2 as D (5 bases). The germline V and J ends were trimmed by 3 bases and 0 bases, with 13 bases remaining between them. Germline CDR1 SQVTM, CDR2 ANQGSEA. The length of the CDR3 is 15 residues. DNA of the CDR3: TGCAGCGTTGATTGGCCACGGAGGAGCACAGATACGCAGTATTTT. Translated, it gives CSVDWPRRSTDTQYF.

This clone appeared a single time. The chain couples TRBV13 to TRBJ2-6, with a weak D call TRBD1 (5 bases). The CDR3 spans 15 residues. Deletions cut 5 bases from V and 0 bases from J, with 8 bases between. Germline V gene data show CDR1 as PRHDT and CDR2 as FYEKMQ (reference sequence). The CDR3 bases are TGTGCCAGCAGCCAGACAGACTCTGGGGCCAACGTCCTGACTTTC. Protein product: CASSQTDSGANVLTF.

This rearrangement joins TRBV7-9 to TRBJ2-1; 11 bases line up with TRBD2. Germline-derived CDR1 and CDR2 are SEHNR and FQNEAQ (reference sequence). The CDR3 runs to 16 residues. The ends lost 5 bases at V and 2 bases at J; junction bases unmatched: 5. The CDR3, as DNA: TGTGCCAGCAGCCCGACTAGCGGGAACGCCTACAATGAGCAGTTCTTC. Amino acids: CASSPTSGNAYNEQFF. Filled out from reference TRBV7-9 and TRBJ2-1, the complete variable domain reads DTGVSQNPRHKITKRGQNVTFRCDPISEHNRLYWYRQTLGQGPEFLTYFQNEAQLEKSRLLSDRFSAERPKGSFSTLEIQRTEQGDSAMYLCASSPTSGNAYNEQFFGPGTRLTVL.

As for this clone: Other DNA sequences in this sample translate to the same CDR3. The chain couples TRBV5-1 to TRBJ1-2, with D unresolved. Germline lookup yields CDR1 SGHRS and CDR2 YFSETQ. V lost 0 bases and J 5 bases, leaving 5 bases between the germline ends. CDR3 length: 12 amino acids. Written as DNA, the CDR3 is TGCGCCAGCAGCTTGGAGGGTTATGGCTACACCTTC. It is translated as CASSLEGYGYTF.

The chain is built from TRBV4-1 and TRBJ2-3, with 8 bases fitting TRBD2. Germline CDR1 reads MGHRA; CDR2 reads YSYEKL. J gave up 0 bases and V 1 base, and 6 bases lay outside the gene matches. The CDR3 consists of 17 residues. The CDR3 coding sequence is TGCGCCAGCAGCCAAGTACCCCCTAGCGGGAGCACAGATACGCAGTATTTT. Translated: CASSQVPPSGSTDTQYF.

This rearrangement joins TRBV4-1 to TRBJ2-7, with TRBD2 identical over 7 bases. Germline assignment: CDR1 MGHRA and CDR2 YSYEKL. Trimming removed 0 bases from V and 3 bases from J; junction bases left unmatched: 14. The CDR3 sequence is 18 residues long. Here the CDR3 reads CASSQDPPAAGLFYEQYF. In nucleotides, the CDR3 is TGCGCCAGCAGCCAAGATCCCCCGGCGGCGGGACTATTCTACGAGCAGTACTTC.

V and J are TRBV7-2 and TRBJ2-5; the D call may be TRBD1 or TRBD2 (5 bases each). Looked up from germline, CDR1 is SGHTA and CDR2 is FQGNSA. The germline V and J ends were trimmed by 4 bases and 5 bases, with 20 bases remaining between them. The length of the CDR3 is 16 residues. CDR3 loop: CASSWPGAGMWETQYF. CDR3 in DNA: TGTGCCAGCAGCTGGCCCGGGGCAGGGATGTGGGAGACCCAGTACTTC. The variable domain in full, with the rest retrieved from reference TRBV7-2 and TRBJ2-5, is GAGVSQSPSNKVTEKGKDVELRCDPISGHTALYWYRQSLGQGLEFLIYFQGNSAPDKSGLPSDRFSAERTGGSVSTLTIQRTQQEDSAVYLCASSWPGAGMWETQYFGPGTRLLVL.

V and J are TRBV28 and TRBJ1-6; a weak D match, TRBD1 (6 bases). The CDR3 is made up of 18 amino acids. Per the germline V gene, CDR1 is MDHEN and CDR2 is SYDVKM. V dropped 6 bases and J dropped 4 bases, with 22 bases sitting between them. The CDR3 region has the DNA TGTGCCAGCAGCCCGAGTCTTGACAGGAGAGCTTATAATTCACCCCTCCACTTT. Protein product: CASSPSLDRRAYNSPLHF.

The V call is TRBV6-1, the J call TRBJ1-1, with TRBD1 as a possible D gene (5 bases). The germline V gene has CDR1 MNHNS and CDR2 SASEGT. With 1 base removed from V and 5 bases from J, the gap between germline ends came to 17 bases. CDR3 size: 16 residues. The CDR3: CASSEGDRGVKTEAFF. The CDR3 DNA follows: TGTGCCAGCAGTGAAGGGGACCGGGGAGTTAAGACTGAAGCTTTCTTT.